These T cell receptor beta chains were read from a single sample in a study of shared clonotypes between healthy human individuals. The protocol was immunoSEQ multiplex PCR, while the TCRdb copy is restricted to in-frame clones and leaves out a portion. Among under 2,000,000 clones listed, approximately 94% were seen once. Source material: naive CD8+ T cells sorted from blood. The receptors here all came from a young man in good health. The CDR3 runs from the conserved cysteine through the conserved F or W. Each record gives: J gene, V gene, clone size, D gene, CDR3 length, CDR3 protein, CDR3 DNA. The D gene is left open where the match is weak. Rows may omit the clone size; those that give it use once, few, many or a size class.

J: TRBJ1-2
V: TRBV7-2
size: once
D: -
length: 13
CDR3: CASSLERNYGYTF
DNA: TGTGCCAGCAGCTTAGAGAGGAACTATGGCTACACCTTC

J: TRBJ2-7
V: TRBV7-2
size: -
D: -
length: 13
CDR3: CASSLETYREQYF
DNA: TGTGCCAGCAGCTTAGAGACTTACCGGGAGCAGTACTTC

J: TRBJ2-7
V: TRBV7-2
size: -
D: -
length: 14
CDR3: CASSLALQGYEQYF
DNA: TGTGCCAGCAGCTTAGCCCTACAGGGCTACGAGCAGTACTTC

J: TRBJ2-7
V: TRBV7-8
size: -
D: -
length: 15
CDR3: CASSFGPAMGHEQYF
DNA: TGTGCCAGCAGCTTCGGGCCAGCCATGGGACACGAGCAGTACTTC

J: TRBJ2-2
V: TRBV7-6
size: -
D: -
length: 18
CDR3: CASSLEASDGPNTGELFF
DNA: TGTGCCAGCAGCTTAGAGGCGTCAGACGGGCCAAACACCGGGGAGCTGTTTTTT

J: TRBJ2-1
V: TRBV4-3
size: -
D: TRBD1
length: 16
CDR3: CASSQYTGAISHEQFF
DNA: TGCGCCAGCAGCCAATACACAGGGGCCATAAGCCATGAGCAGTTCTTC

J: TRBJ2-7
V: TRBV5-4
size: -
D: TRBD1
length: 15
CDR3: CASSQNGQGVGEQYF
DNA: TGTGCCAGCAGCCAAAACGGACAGGGTGTTGGCGAGCAGTACTTC

J: TRBJ2-1
V: TRBV4-1
size: once
D: -
length: 15
CDR3: CASSQLPGSYNEQFF
DNA: TGCGCCAGCAGCCAATTGCCAGGCTCCTACAATGAGCAGTTCTTC

J: TRBJ2-7
V: TRBV9
size: once
D: -
length: 15
CDR3: CASSPTGSPLGEQYF
DNA: TGTGCCAGCAGCCCCACCGGGAGTCCGCTAGGCGAGCAGTACTTC

J: TRBJ1-5
V: TRBV11-2
size: -
D: -
length: 16
CDR3: CASSLGSGSSNQPQHF
DNA: TGTGCCAGCAGCTTAGGGTCAGGGTCGAGCAATCAGCCCCAGCATTTT

J: TRBJ1-1
V: TRBV5-1
size: -
D: -
length: 18
CDR3: CASSQLLTGDRINTEAFF
DNA: TGCGCCAGCAGCCAATTGTTGACAGGTGATCGAATTAACACTGAAGCTTTCTTT

J: TRBJ1-4
V: TRBV7-9
size: -
D: -
length: 15
CDR3: CASSFSGRVDEKLFF
DNA: TGTGCCAGCAGCTTTAGCGGCAGGGTCGATGAAAAACTGTTTTTT

J: TRBJ1-1
V: TRBV2
size: -
D: -
length: 15
CDR3: CASSEVRNGNTEAFF
DNA: TGTGCCAGCAGTGAGGTCCGAAATGGGAACACTGAAGCTTTCTTT

J: TRBJ2-3
V: TRBV9
size: -
D: -
length: 12
CDR3: CASSVNGDTQYF
DNA: TGTGCCAGCAGCGTTAATGGGGATACGCAGTATTTT

J: TRBJ2-3
V: TRBV9
size: -
D: -
length: 16
CDR3: CASSAHGGGATDTQYF
DNA: TGTGCCAGCAGCGCTCATGGGGGTGGAGCCACAGATACGCAGTATTTT

J: TRBJ1-5
V: TRBV2
size: -
D: -
length: 15
CDR3: CASGGRGASNQPQHF
DNA: TGTGCCAGCGGCGGGAGGGGGGCTAGCAATCAGCCCCAGCATTTT

J: TRBJ2-3
V: TRBV29-1
size: -
D: TRBD2
length: 15
CDR3: CSVEVGAGGLDTQYF
DNA: TGCAGCGTTGAAGTAGGAGCGGGAGGACTAGATACGCAGTATTTT

J: TRBJ2-3
V: TRBV7-9
size: -
D: -
length: 15
CDR3: CASSHSRGEMDTQYF
DNA: TGTGCCAGCAGCCATAGCCGTGGTGAGATGGATACGCAGTATTTT

J: TRBJ1-1
V: TRBV25-1
size: -
D: -
length: 17
CDR3: CASSEYPGSPMNTEAFF
DNA: TGTGCCAGCAGTGAATACCCGGGCAGCCCGATGAACACTGAAGCTTTCTTT

J: TRBJ1-6
V: TRBV18
size: few
D: -
length: 14
CDR3: CASSPPGGYSPLHF
DNA: TGTGCCAGCTCACCCCCCGGGGGCTATTCACCCCTCCACTTT

J: TRBJ2-7
V: TRBV6-5
size: -
D: TRBD1
length: 15
CDR3: CASSTTGQLTYEQYF
DNA: TGTGCCAGCAGCACTACGGGACAGCTTACCTACGAGCAGTACTTC

J: TRBJ2-5
V: TRBV28
size: -
D: -
length: 14
CDR3: CASSSRGGGETQYF
DNA: TGTGCCAGCAGCAGCCGGGGTGGCGGAGAGACCCAGTACTTC

J: TRBJ2-3
V: TRBV7-9
size: -
D: -
length: 15
CDR3: CASSLSQVSTDTQYF
DNA: TGTGCCAGCAGCTTGTCACAGGTTAGCACAGATACGCAGTATTTT

J: TRBJ1-1
V: TRBV5-1
size: -
D: -
length: 13
CDR3: CASSLRENTEAFF
DNA: TGCGCCAGCAGCTTACGAGAGAACACTGAAGCTTTCTTT

J: TRBJ1-2
V: TRBV6-1
size: -
D: -
length: 15
CDR3: CASSEAPGSNYGYTF
DNA: TGTGCCAGCAGTGAAGCCCCAGGGTCAAACTATGGCTACACCTTC

J: TRBJ1-2
V: TRBV4-1
size: -
D: TRBD1
length: 15
CDR3: CASSHLGQGPDGYTF
DNA: TGCGCCAGCAGCCACCTTGGACAGGGGCCAGATGGCTACACCTTC

J: TRBJ2-1
V: TRBV11-3
size: -
D: -
length: 12
CDR3: CASSITPHEQFF
DNA: TGTGCCAGCAGTATTACCCCGCATGAGCAGTTCTTC

J: TRBJ2-1
V: TRBV14
size: -
D: -
length: 14
CDR3: CASSQDPWQGKDFF
DNA: TGTGCCAGCAGCCAAGATCCCTGGCAGGGGAAGGACTTCTTC

J: TRBJ2-1
V: TRBV7-9
size: -
D: TRBD2
length: 16
CDR3: CASSLFAGGPRNEQFF
DNA: TGTGCCAGCAGCTTATTTGCGGGAGGACCTAGGAATGAGCAGTTCTTC

J: TRBJ1-1
V: TRBV6-5
size: once
D: -
length: 14
CDR3: CASSYAEGGTEAFF
DNA: TGTGCCAGCAGTTACGCGGAAGGGGGAACTGAAGCTTTCTTT

J: TRBJ1-4
V: TRBV5-1
size: -
D: TRBD1
length: 14
CDR3: CASSPGTANEKLFF
DNA: TGCGCCAGCAGCCCCGGGACAGCGAATGAAAAACTGTTTTTT

J: TRBJ2-5
V: TRBV4-1
size: -
D: -
length: 13
CDR3: CASSQGVLETQYF
DNA: TGCGCCAGCAGCCAAGGCGTATTGGAGACCCAGTACTTC

J: TRBJ1-3
V: TRBV2
size: once
D: TRBD1
length: 15
CDR3: CATLSGTGSGNTIYF
DNA: TGTGCCACCTTATCCGGGACAGGGTCCGGAAACACCATATATTTT

J: TRBJ2-1
V: TRBV28
size: -
D: TRBD1
length: 18
CDR3: CASSFPRTGESSYNEQFF
DNA: TGTGCCAGCAGTTTCCCCCGGACAGGGGAAAGCTCCTACAATGAGCAGTTCTTC

J: TRBJ2-7
V: TRBV5-4
size: once
D: -
length: 16
CDR3: CASSLGKGITLHEQYF
DNA: TGTGCCAGCAGCCTAGGGAAAGGGATTACTCTCCACGAGCAGTACTTC

J: TRBJ1-5
V: TRBV4-1
size: -
D: -
length: 16
CDR3: CASSQDPGLSNQPQHF
DNA: TGCGCCAGCAGCCAAGATCCGGGACTGAGCAATCAGCCCCAGCATTTT

J: TRBJ2-2
V: TRBV5-1
size: -
D: -
length: 16
CDR3: CASSLAVHTNTGELFF
DNA: TGCGCCAGCAGCTTGGCCGTTCACACGAACACCGGGGAGCTGTTTTTT

J: TRBJ1-1
V: TRBV19
size: -
D: -
length: 14
CDR3: CASTAGGTQGPAFF
DNA: TGTGCCAGTACCGCAGGCGGGACACAGGGACCAGCTTTCTTT